The T cell receptor (beta chain) under discussion was sequenced for a study of T cell repertoires in cytomegalovirus infection. At the level of the study: Signatures in public TCR beta sequences pointed to both CMV infection and matching HLA type.

With 1 base removed from V and 2 bases from J, the gap between germline ends came to 12 bases. This CDR3 region has 15 residues. Germline CDR1 and CDR2: SNHLY and FYNNEI. This clonotype was seen more than once but under ten times. What it binds is unknown. Notes on the study in general: Individuals carrying CMV plus the relevant HLA were identified by cumulative frequency of public TCR beta families. CMV-specific TCR beta clonotypes restricted by HLA-C were the ones dominating the ex vivo response.

TCRdb reanalysed the reads using MiXCR and keeps one entry per CDR3 protein. This table has roughly 340,000 distinct CDR3 sequences, 25% to 30% appearing once. The sequence was obtained from a human donor in good health (CMV status not recorded). Some clones in this sample may be carry-over from other donors' samples. The sequencing here drew on cultured PBMCs, taken from culture after CMV antigen stimulation. V usage is TRBV2 and J usage is TRBJ2-7; tentatively, D is TRBD2 (6 bases). The DNA of the CDR3 is TGTGCCAGCAGTGAAGGGTCGGGAGCCCCCTACGAGCAGTACTTC. Protein sequence: CASSEGSGAPYEQYF.